This TCR beta chain was observed in a study of blood T cell repertoires in COVID-19. Study-level information: The recovered donors of Cohort 3 showed two negative PCRs, clearance, or symptom resolution. The United States, Italy and Spain were the sources of the acute and convalescent COVID-19 samples.

This CDR3 has 15 amino acids. The germline gives CDR1 LNHNV, CDR2 YYDKDF (reference sequence). V dropped 0 bases and J dropped 1 base, with 10 bases sitting between them. In the authors' workflow: Researchers report that nucleated cell counts were estimated from reference gene primer amplification. Produced via immunoSEQ multiplex PCR; TCRdb's table is partial and in-frame only. The V and J calls and clone size were taken over from that table, and D and trimming were inferred from the DNA. The table records 250,000 to 350,000 clones, about 88% of them present only once. The sequenced sample consisted of PBMCs or T cells enriched from blood (not recorded which). This clonotype was sampled from a woman aged 60-70 years in a cohort exposed to, infected with or recovered from COVID-19 (not recorded which). The chain couples TRBV15 to TRBJ2-7; unclear D gene. CDR3 DNA: TGTGCCACCAGCAGAGATCTCGCGGTTTCCTACGAGCAGTACTTC. Its protein is CATSRDLAVSYEQYF.